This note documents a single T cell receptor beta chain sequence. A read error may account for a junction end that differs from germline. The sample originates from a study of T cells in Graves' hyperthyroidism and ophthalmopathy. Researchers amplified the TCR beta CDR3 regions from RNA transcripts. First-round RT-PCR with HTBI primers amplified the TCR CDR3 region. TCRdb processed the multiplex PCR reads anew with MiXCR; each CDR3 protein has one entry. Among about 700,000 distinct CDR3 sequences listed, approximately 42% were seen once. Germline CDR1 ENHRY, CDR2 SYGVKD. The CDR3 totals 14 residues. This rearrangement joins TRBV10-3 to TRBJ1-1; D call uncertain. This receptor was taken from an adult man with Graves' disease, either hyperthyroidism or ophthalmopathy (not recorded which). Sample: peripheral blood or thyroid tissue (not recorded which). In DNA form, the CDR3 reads TGTGCCAGCAGTTACACAGAGATGAACACTGAAGCTTTCTTT. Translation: CASSYTEMNTEAFF.